This T cell receptor beta chain was sequenced during a study of blood T cell repertoires in COVID-19 (TCRdb year 2020). For the study in its entirety: Samples covering the acute and convalescent phases of COVID-19 were provided by collaborators in the United States, Italy and Spain. A freely available public database, intended as a resource for researchers studying the immune response to SARS-CoV-2, is where the repertoires were released. HLA class I and class II types, where available, came from metadata supplied by the sample provider rather than from assay-based typing. Subjects who had been exposed to COVID-19, were actively infected with it, or had recovered from it provided the deeply sampled blood TCRbeta repertoires that made up the dataset. Sample metadata almost always included a de-identified subject ID, COVID-19 status, age in years and sex. The samples were drawn from two sources: the first 160 participants of the ongoing ImmuneRACE study, and fewer than 1,500 subjects contributed by 6 global collaborators. The material from the prospective study consisted of cDNA or gDNA derived from T cells, B-cell-depleted T cells, or PBMCs. General study outcomes and caveats: The quantity of clinical and demographic metadata differed by source and by participant and was supplied without curation.

V loses 4 bases, J loses 8 bases, and the germline ends lie 14 bases apart. The CDR3 covers 14 residues, taking in both the cysteine and the phenylalanine. The entry retains the CDR3 DNA only, 42 bases that are in frame from base 1. The germline V gene (reference sequence) sets CDR1 to MNHEY and CDR2 to SMNVEV. To note about this clone: No cognate antigen has been identified for it. No much larger clone exists at a distance of one base, and base qualities are not known.

Enrolling through a virtual design, the prospective study's participants ranged in age from roughly 18 to 95 years and lived across some 22 United States geographic areas. To assign participants to cohorts, the prospective study relied on clinical history that participants themselves reported in a screening survey and a study questionnaire. In the prospective study, mobile phlebotomists collected whole blood, serum and a nasopharyngeal or oropharyngeal swab from each participant. Additional blood draws and questionnaires over an approximately two-month period could optionally be provided by prospective study participants. Blood samples from the prospective study were shipped frozen or at room temperature prior to DNA extraction. TCRbeta CDR3 regions were amplified from genomic DNA using the immunoSEQ Assay, a bias-controlled multiplex PCR. The study's processing was this. The number of nucleated cells in each sample was estimated from the amplification of reference gene primers within the assay. To quantify the absolute abundance of each unique TCRbeta CDR3 rearrangement, sequence reads were collapsed and filtered. For each sample, productive Simpson clonality was calculated as the square root of Simpson's diversity index over productive rearrangements. TCRdb mirrors the immuneACCESS table, restricted to in-frame sequences. Some clones are absent from its copies; in checked studies, under half trace to an unresolved V gene, and the reason for the others is unknown. For V, J and clone size, that table is used; D and trimming come from the DNA. The sample table records a few hundred thousand clones; 90% of these occur just once. Together, the top ten hold approximately 4.5% of the sample.

The chain uses TRBV27 and TRBJ1-4; 6 matching bases give a weak D call of TRBD1. This receptor was taken from a woman aged 18-35 years with acute COVID-19. The sequenced material came from PBMCs or T cells enriched from blood (not recorded which). The CDR3 corresponds to CASSYQGRGEKLFF. The sequence in DNA is TGTGCCAGCAGTTATCAGGGGCGGGGGGAAAAACTGTTTTTT.